The 19 T cell receptor beta chains in this list originate from one sample, sequenced in a study of Graves' ophthalmopathy and Graves' hyperthyroidism. TCR beta CDR3 amplification used RNA transcripts. Second-round multiplex PCR came after a first-round RT-PCR that employed HTBI primers. TCRdb analysed the multiplex PCR reads with MiXCR anew, one entry per CDR3 protein. The sample consists of about 620,000 distinct CDR3 sequences, about a fifth of them appearing once. Material for sequencing was peripheral blood. These receptors were taken from a woman between 18 and 29 years old with stable Graves' hyperthyroidism. Some clones in this sample may be carry-over from other donors' samples.

This clonotype was seen many times. The J gene is TRBJ1-1, the V gene TRBV29-1; no definite D call. Trimming removed 3 bases from V and 0 bases from J, with 5 bases in between. Germline-derived CDR1 and CDR2 are SQVTM and ANQGSEA. The CDR3 covers 12 residues. CDR3 sequence reads: CSVDHLNTEAFF. The CDR3 region has the DNA TGCAGCGTTGATCACCTGAACACTGAAGCTTTCTTT.

This chain uses TRBV2 with TRBJ2-7; TRBD2 is a possible D gene (5 bases). The V end lost 6 bases, the J end lost 3 bases, and 12 bases lay between the germline ends. This CDR3 spans 13 amino acids. Germline values: CDR1 SNHLY, CDR2 FYNNEI. The CDR3 coding sequence is TGTGCCAGCAGAGAGGGCCGGTACTACGAGCAGTACTTC. This gives the protein CASREGRYYEQYF.

This clonotype occurred a few times. The chain employs TRBV6-1 and TRBJ2-2, with D perhaps TRBD1 (6 bases). Germline CDR1 MNHNS, CDR2 SASEGT. V was pared by 4 bases and J by 0 bases, with 15 bases between. The CDR3 consists of 17 residues. DNA of the CDR3: TGTGCCAGCAGTGGAGACGACAGGAGACCGAACACCGGGGAGCTGTTTTTT. Amino acid sequence: CASSGDDRRPNTGELFF.

This clonotype was recorded many times. The chain joins TRBV20-1 to TRBJ1-2; D unclear. Per the germline V gene, CDR1 is DFQATT and CDR2 is SNEGSKA (reference sequence). The ends were cut back, 6 bases at V and 7 bases at J, with 15 bases in the middle. The CDR3 is 12 amino acids. CDR3 region: CSALSVVGGYTF. CDR3 nucleotide sequence: TGCAGTGCCCTATCAGTAGTGGGTGGCTACACCTTC.

The gene calls are TRBV27 and TRBJ2-7; D might be TRBD1 (5 bases). This CDR3 has 17 residues. Germline CDR1 reads MNHEY; CDR2 reads SMNVEV (reference sequence). V was pared by 5 bases and J by 2 bases, with 22 bases between. The CDR3 loop reads CASSRVFMGGQTYEQYF. The CDR3 DNA sequence: TGTGCCAGCAGTAGGGTGTTTATGGGCGGACAAACCTACGAGCAGTACTTC.

This clonotype was seen many times. CDR3 coding DNA: TGTGCCAGCAGTTTACAGGGGCTTGAAGCTTTCTTT. Protein sequence: CASSLQGLEAFF. The chain has TRBV12-3 or TRBV12-4 and TRBJ1-1; possibly TRBD1 for D (6 bases). V lost 2 bases, J lost 7 bases, and 8 bases lay in between. This CDR3 spans 12 amino acids.

This clonotype was detected ten times or more. V gene TRBV11-2 combines with J gene TRBJ2-6; TRBD2 might be the D (6 bases). The germline V gene encodes CDR1 SGHAT and CDR2 FQNNGV. V was cut by 2 bases and J by 4 bases, with 15 bases left in between. CDR3 length: 17 amino acids. The CDR3 loop is CASSLYGGTAGANVLTF. The CDR3 nucleotides read TGTGCCAGCAGCTTATATGGGGGGACGGCCGGGGCCAACGTCCTGACTTTC.

This clonotype was found many times. V and J are TRBV2 and TRBJ1-2; 11 bases align to TRBD1. CDR1 and CDR2 from the germline V gene are SNHLY and FYNNEI. The CDR3 is made up of 14 amino acids. The V and J ends lost 7 bases and 2 bases, in that order; junction bases with no gene match: 3. The CDR3 reads CASNGQGANYGYTF. In DNA, the CDR3 is TGTGCCAGCAATGGACAGGGGGCGAACTATGGCTACACCTTC.

The rearrangement joins TRBV6-2 or TRBV6-3 to TRBJ1-1; no clear D gene. CDR1 is MNHEY and CDR2 is SVGEGT in the germline V gene. Between the trimmed V and J ends, which lost 0 bases and 7 bases, there was a span of 9 bases. The CDR3 has 13 amino acids. CDR3 region: CASSYSTQLEAFF. The CDR3 coding sequence is TGTGCCAGCAGTTACTCGACGCAGCTTGAAGCTTTCTTT.

This clonotype occurred a few times. This chain links TRBV5-1 with TRBJ2-7, with TRBD1 as a possible D gene (7 bases). CDR1 and CDR2 from the germline V gene are SGHRS and YFSETQ. This CDR3 spans 18 amino acids. Trimming took off 2 bases at V and 7 bases at J, with 28 bases between the two ends. CDR3 nucleotide sequence: TGCGCCAGCAGCTTAGGAGGCCAAGGGGGCGGACTAACCGGGGAGCAGTACTTC. Translated, it gives CASSLGGQGGGLTGEQYF.

There are a few counts of this clonotype. The chain employs TRBV7-9 and TRBJ1-5; no reliable D call. From germline, CDR1 is SEHNR and CDR2 FQNEAQ (reference sequence). V was cut by 1 base and J by 11 bases, with 15 bases left in between. There are 14 residues in the CDR3. The CDR3: CASSLDLDRGAQHF. In nucleotides, the CDR3 is TGTGCCAGCAGCTTAGATTTGGACCGGGGAGCCCAGCATTTT.

This clonotype has ten or more counts. The CDR3 coding sequence is TGTGCCAGCAGTTACGAGGCCACAGGGCGGAATGGCTACACCTTC. This gives the protein CASSYEATGRNGYTF. This sequence joins TRBV6-5 and TRBJ1-2; possibly TRBD1 for D (6 bases). Germline loops: CDR1 MNHEY, CDR2 SVGAGI. V was shortened by 2 bases and J by 6 bases, with 16 bases between the two germline ends. This CDR3 has 15 amino acids.

This clonotype was detected many times. J is TRBJ1-2 and V is TRBV19; 7 bases are shared with TRBD1. Germline loops: CDR1 LNHDA, CDR2 SQIVND (reference sequence). The CDR3 is 15 amino acids. The V gene end was trimmed by 0 bases and the J gene end by 4 bases; junction bases not matched to a gene: 5. This chain's CDR3 is CASSIDPTGFYGYTF. The CDR3 region has the DNA TGTGCCAGTAGTATAGACCCGACAGGGTTCTATGGCTACACCTTC.

This clonotype has at least ten counts. This CDR3 is CASTDATYEQYF. The DNA for the CDR3 is TGTGCCAGCACCGATGCAACCTACGAGCAGTACTTC. The chain employs TRBV28 and TRBJ2-7; no clear D. The V end lost 7 bases, the J end lost 2 bases, and 9 bases lay between the germline ends. The V gene's germline CDR1 is MDHEN and CDR2 SYDVKM. The CDR3 consists of 12 residues.

This clonotype was detected many times. The J gene is TRBJ2-5, the V gene TRBV7-9; D is possibly TRBD1 (6 bases). In germline, CDR1 is SEHNR, CDR2 FQNEAQ (reference sequence). This CDR3 is 14 amino acids long. Trimming cost V 2 bases and J 4 bases, with 11 bases left between them. The CDR3 loop is CASSLTGTTETQYF. The CDR3 bases are TGTGCCAGCAGCTTAACAGGGACCACAGAGACCCAGTACTTC.

This clonotype was seen ten or more times. The chain links TRBV6-5 to TRBJ1-2; weak D call: TRBD1 (5 bases). Germline assignment: CDR1 MNHEY and CDR2 SVGAGI. Trimming took 5 bases from V and 0 from J, leaving 13 bases between them. The CDR3 runs 15 residues. CDR3 protein: CASSPRGLANYGYTF. The CDR3 nucleotides read TGTGCCAGCAGTCCCCGGGGCCTCGCTAACTATGGCTACACCTTC.

The rearrangement uses TRBV12-3 or TRBV12-4 and TRBJ1-5; 7 nucleotides align to TRBD1. CDR3 length: 13 residues. Trimming took 6 bases from V and 6 from J; bases not matched to a gene: 5. CDR3 sequence (DNA): TGTGCCAGCAGGCAGGGGGAAGGTCAGCCCCAGCATTTT. This encodes CASRQGEGQPQHF.

This clonotype was observed a few times. The rearrangement uses TRBV3-1 and TRBJ2-7; D not certain. CDR1 and CDR2 (germline): LGHDT, YNNKEL (reference sequence). This CDR3 is built from 13 residues. Deletions cut 4 bases from V and 4 bases from J, with 11 bases between. CDR3 sequence: CASSLLTRYEQYF. The CDR3 DNA sequence: TGTGCCAGCAGCCTGCTGACCCGTTACGAGCAGTACTTC.

This clonotype has a single count. This rearrangement joins TRBV30 to TRBJ2-7; D may be TRBD2 (7 bases). V lost 3 bases to trimming and J lost 2 bases, with 14 bases between them. CDR1 is GTSNPN and CDR2 is SVGIG in the germline V gene (reference sequence). The CDR3 contains 14 residues. This CDR3 is CAWRGGAPTYEQYF. CDR3 in DNA: TGTGCCTGGAGGGGGGGGGCCCCCACCTACGAGCAGTACTTC.